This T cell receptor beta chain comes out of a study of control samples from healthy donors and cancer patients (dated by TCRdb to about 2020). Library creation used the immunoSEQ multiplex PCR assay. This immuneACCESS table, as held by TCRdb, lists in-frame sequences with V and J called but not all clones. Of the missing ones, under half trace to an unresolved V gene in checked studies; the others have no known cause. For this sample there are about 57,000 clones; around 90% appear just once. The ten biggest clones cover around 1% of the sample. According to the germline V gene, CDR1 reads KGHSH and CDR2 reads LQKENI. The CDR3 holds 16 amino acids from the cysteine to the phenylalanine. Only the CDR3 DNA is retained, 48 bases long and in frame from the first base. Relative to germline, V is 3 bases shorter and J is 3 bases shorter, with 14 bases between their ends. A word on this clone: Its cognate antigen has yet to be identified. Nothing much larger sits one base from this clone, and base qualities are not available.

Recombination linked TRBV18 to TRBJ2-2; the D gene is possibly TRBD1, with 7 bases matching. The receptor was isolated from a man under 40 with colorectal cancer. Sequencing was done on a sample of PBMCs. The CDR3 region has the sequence CASSPRQGGYTGELFF. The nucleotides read TGTGCCAGCTCACCGAGACAGGGAGGATACACCGGGGAGCTGTTTTTT.